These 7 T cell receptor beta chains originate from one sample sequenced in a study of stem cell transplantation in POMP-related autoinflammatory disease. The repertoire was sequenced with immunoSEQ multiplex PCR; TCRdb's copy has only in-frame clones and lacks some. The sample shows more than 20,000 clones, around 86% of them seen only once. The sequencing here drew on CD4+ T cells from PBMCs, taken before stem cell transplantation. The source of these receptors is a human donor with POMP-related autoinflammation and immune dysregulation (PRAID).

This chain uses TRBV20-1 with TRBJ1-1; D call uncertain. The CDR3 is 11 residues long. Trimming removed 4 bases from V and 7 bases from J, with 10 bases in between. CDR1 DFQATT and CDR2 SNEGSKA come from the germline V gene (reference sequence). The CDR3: CSAKRASEAFF. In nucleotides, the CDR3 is TGCAGTGCTAAGAGGGCTAGTGAAGCTTTCTTT.

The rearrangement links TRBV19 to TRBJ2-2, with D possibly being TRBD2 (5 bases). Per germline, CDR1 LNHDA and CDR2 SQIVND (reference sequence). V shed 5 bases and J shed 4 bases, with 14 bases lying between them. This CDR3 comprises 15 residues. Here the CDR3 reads CASSEGRLFTGELFF. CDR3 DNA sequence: TGTGCCAGTAGTGAGGGCCGACTATTCACCGGGGAGCTGTTTTTT. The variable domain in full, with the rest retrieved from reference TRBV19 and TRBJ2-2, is DGGITQSPKYLFRKEGQNVTLSCEQNLNHDAMYWYRQDPGQGLRLIYYSQIVNDFQKGDIAEGYSVSREKKESFPLTVTSAQKNPTAFYLCASSEGRLFTGELFFGEGSRLTVL.

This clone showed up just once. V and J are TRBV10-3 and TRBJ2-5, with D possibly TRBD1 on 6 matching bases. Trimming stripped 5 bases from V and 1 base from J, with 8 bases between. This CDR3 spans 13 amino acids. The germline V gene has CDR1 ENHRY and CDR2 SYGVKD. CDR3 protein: CAISRQVQETQYF. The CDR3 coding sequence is TGTGCCATCAGTCGACAGGTCCAAGAGACCCAGTACTTC.

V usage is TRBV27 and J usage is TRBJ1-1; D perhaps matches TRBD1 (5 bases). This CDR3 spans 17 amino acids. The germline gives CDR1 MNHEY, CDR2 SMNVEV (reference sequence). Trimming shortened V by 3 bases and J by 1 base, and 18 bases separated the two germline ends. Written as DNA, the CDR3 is TGTGCCAGCAGTTTTCGTATAGGGCAGGGCAGGAACACTGAAGCTTTCTTT. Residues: CASSFRIGQGRNTEAFF.

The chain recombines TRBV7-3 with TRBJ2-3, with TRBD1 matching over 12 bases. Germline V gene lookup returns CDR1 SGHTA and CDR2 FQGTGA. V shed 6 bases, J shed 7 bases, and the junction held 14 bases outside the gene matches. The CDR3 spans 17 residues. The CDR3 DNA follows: TGTGCCAGCAGTTTGGGGTACGGGACAGGGGGCGTAAATACGCAGTATTTT. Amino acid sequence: CASSLGYGTGGVNTQYF. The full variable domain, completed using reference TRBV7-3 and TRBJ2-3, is GAGVSQTPSNKVTEKGKYVELRCDPISGHTALYWYRQSLGQGPEFLIYFQGTGAADDSGLPNDRFFAVRPEGSVSTLKIQRTERGDSAVYLCASSLGYGTGGVNTQYFGPGTRLTVL.

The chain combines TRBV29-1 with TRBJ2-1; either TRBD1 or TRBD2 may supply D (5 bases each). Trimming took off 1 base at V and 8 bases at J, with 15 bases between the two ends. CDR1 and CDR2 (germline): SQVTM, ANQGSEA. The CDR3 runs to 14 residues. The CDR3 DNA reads TGCAGCGTTGAAGGGGGGAGAGGGTTGGATGAGCAGTTCTTC. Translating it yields CSVEGGRGLDEQFF.

In DNA form, the CDR3 reads TGTGCCAGCAGTCCCCATATCCAATTTGATGGCTACACCTTC. Protein: CASSPHIQFDGYTF. The chain has TRBV27 and TRBJ1-2; no firm D call. Trimming pared 5 bases from V and 6 bases from J, leaving 16 bases between. CDR1 MNHEY and CDR2 SMNVEV come from the germline V gene (reference sequence). CDR3 size: 14 residues.